The 4 T cell receptor beta chains in this list originate from one sample, sequenced in a study of T-cell memory formation after mild COVID-19. TCRdb independently ran MiXCR on the 5' RACE reads; one entry per CDR3 protein. The data contain some 57,000 distinct CDR3 sequences, about 12% of them singletons. Material for sequencing was PBMCs or a T cell subset sorted from them (not recorded which). The source of these receptors is a man younger than 35 who had mild COVID-19 (a few samples of this study predate the infection). Cell type and time point are not known.

The chain uses TRBV7-9 and TRBJ1-1; tentative D call: TRBD1 (6 bases). The CDR3 covers 15 residues. V lost 1 base to trimming and J lost 2 bases, with 11 bases between them. Germline loops: CDR1 SEHNR, CDR2 FQNEAQ (reference sequence). CDR3 DNA sequence: TGTGCCAGCAGCTTAGGTATAGGGACAAACACTGAAGCTTTCTTT. Translating gives CASSLGIGTNTEAFF.

The V call is TRBV7-6, the J call TRBJ2-2, with no clear D. Trimming cost V 3 bases and J 0 bases, with 17 bases left between them. There are 18 residues in the CDR3. CDR1 is SGHVS, CDR2 FNYEAQ, per germline. The CDR3 DNA reads as TGTGCCAGCAGCTTTCTGAACAGCCAGAAATCGAACACCGGGGAGCTGTTTTTT. Translating gives CASSFLNSQKSNTGELFF.

The gene calls are TRBV10-3 and TRBJ1-1; D is possibly TRBD1 (5 bases). The CDR3 runs to 15 residues. Germline V gene data show CDR1 as ENHRY and CDR2 as SYGVKD. The V gene lost 0 bases and the J gene lost 5 bases, with 13 bases spanning the gap. CDR3 residues: CAISESAGEMTEAFF. CDR3 nucleotides: TGTGCCATCAGTGAGTCAGCGGGGGAGATGACTGAAGCTTTCTTT.

At least ten counts were recorded for this clonotype. This chain links TRBV15 with TRBJ2-1; tentative D call: TRBD2 (5 bases). In germline, CDR1 is LNHNV, CDR2 YYDKDF (reference sequence). The CDR3 extends over 17 amino acids. Trimming took 0 bases from V and 6 from J, leaving 18 bases between them. CDR3 amino acids: CATSRDYYGGLANEQFF. The CDR3 bases are TGTGCCACCAGCAGAGATTATTACGGAGGTTTAGCCAATGAGCAGTTCTTC.